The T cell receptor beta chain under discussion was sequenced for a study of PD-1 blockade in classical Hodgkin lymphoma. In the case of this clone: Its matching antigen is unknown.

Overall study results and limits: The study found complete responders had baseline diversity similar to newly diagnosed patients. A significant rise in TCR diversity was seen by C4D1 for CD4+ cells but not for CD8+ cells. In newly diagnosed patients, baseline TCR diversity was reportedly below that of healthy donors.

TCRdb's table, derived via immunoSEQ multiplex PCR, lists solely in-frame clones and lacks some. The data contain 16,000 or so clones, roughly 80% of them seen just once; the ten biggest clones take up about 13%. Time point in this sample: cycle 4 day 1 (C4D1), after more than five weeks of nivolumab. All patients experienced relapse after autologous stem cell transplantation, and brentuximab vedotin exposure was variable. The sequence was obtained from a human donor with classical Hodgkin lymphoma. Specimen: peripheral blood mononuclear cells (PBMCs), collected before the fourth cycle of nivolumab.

This CDR3 is CASSRGTAEKLFF. The DNA for the CDR3 is TGCGCCAGCAGCCGGGGGACAGCGGAAAAACTGTTTTTT. V gene TRBV5-1 combines with J gene TRBJ1-4; TRBD1 matches 7 bases. Germline V gene sequence: CDR1 SGHRS, CDR2 YFSETQ. This CDR3 has 13 residues. V shed 4 bases, J shed 8 bases, and the junction held 5 bases outside the gene matches.